The 16 T cell receptor beta chains reported below all come from one sample, sequenced in a study of blood T cells in healthy people across ages. Using a J-beta primer mix together with a sample-barcoded 5' primer, a second PCR was run for about 6 to 12 cycles. Each CDR3 protein is one row after TCRdb ran MiXCR on the 5' RACE reads. The sample lists hundreds of thousands of distinct CDR3 sequences, less than 60% seen once, with 20% to 25% in the top ten. Material: blood. The source of these receptors is a man aged 80 or over in good health.

This clonotype was seen only a few times. The rearrangement uses TRBV7-8 and TRBJ1-1, with D uncertain. The CDR3 runs 14 residues. V was trimmed by 7 bases and J by 1 base, leaving 13 bases between them. Germline values: CDR1 SGHVS, CDR2 FQNEAQ. Written as DNA, the CDR3 is TGTGCCAGCACCGTCGGCGGTGCGAACACTGAAGCTTTCTTT. It is translated as CASTVGGANTEAFF.

This chain connects TRBV4-1 to TRBJ1-2, with 7 bases lining up with TRBD1. J lost 2 bases, V lost 1 base, and 4 bases had no gene match. The CDR3 spans 15 residues. The germline CDR1 and CDR2 sequences are MGHRA and YSYEKL. The CDR3: CASSQVTGVNYGYTF. The CDR3 DNA reads as TGCGCCAGCAGCCAAGTAACAGGGGTGAACTATGGCTACACCTTC.

The V and J genes are TRBV6-2 or TRBV6-3 and TRBJ1-2, with D tentatively TRBD1 (6 bases). Germline CDR1 MNHEY, CDR2 SVGEGT. The CDR3 totals 14 residues. V was trimmed by 6 bases and J by 7 bases, leaving 18 bases between them. CDR3 amino acids: CASSYAPQGSGYTF. As DNA, the CDR3 is TGTGCCAGCAGCTACGCACCTCAGGGGTCTGGCTACACCTTC.

In regard to this clonotype: With a much larger clone just one base away, this may be a read error. This chain connects TRBV6-5 to TRBJ2-5; 10 bases match TRBD2. The J call may be incorrect, as the DNA end agrees better with TRBJ2-1. The length of the CDR3 is 16 residues. Germline V gene sequence: CDR1 MNHEY, CDR2 SVGAGI. The CDR3 DNA reads TGTGCCAGCAGTCGACAACCTAGCGGGGGACAAGAGACCCAGTTCTTC. Residues: CASSRQPSGGQETQFF.

This clonotype was picked up a small number of times. The chain has TRBV9 and TRBJ2-7, with 9 bases fitting TRBD1. The V gene end was trimmed by 4 bases and the J gene end by 1 base; junction bases not matched to a gene: 6. The CDR3 length is 15 residues. Looked up from germline, CDR1 is SGDLS and CDR2 is YYNGEE. The CDR3 reads CASSPGTGRSYEQYF. DNA of the CDR3: TGTGCCAGCAGCCCCGGGACAGGGAGGTCCTACGAGCAGTACTTC.

V is TRBV3-1 and J is TRBJ2-7, with D possibly matching TRBD2 (5 bases). Per germline, CDR1 LGHDT and CDR2 YNNKEL (reference sequence). The CDR3 sequence is 15 residues long. The ends were cut back, 0 bases at V and 0 bases at J, with 9 bases in the middle. In nucleotides, the CDR3 is TGTGCCAGCAGCCAAGATGGGAGCGCCTCCTACGAGCAGTACTTC. Translated: CASSQDGSASYEQYF.

The chain couples TRBV20-1 to TRBJ2-5; TRBD1 might be the D (6 bases). Germline values: CDR1 DFQATT, CDR2 SNEGSKA (reference sequence). CDR3 size: 13 residues. V lost 6 bases to trimming and J lost 11 bases, with 22 bases between them. CDR3 nucleotide sequence: TGCAGTGCCCTAAACCAGGGACACTCTTGGCAGTACTTC. Its protein product is CSALNQGHSWQYF.

The chain recombines TRBV4-3 with TRBJ2-5; D is uncertain. Germline CDR1 reads LGHNA; CDR2 reads YSLEER. V lost 4 bases and J 5 bases, leaving 11 bases between the germline ends. The CDR3 totals 13 residues. As DNA, the CDR3 is TGCGCCAGCAGCCCTCAGTATTCCGAGACCCAGTACTTC. It specifies CASSPQYSETQYF.

This clonotype has a count of ten or more. The rearrangement links TRBV7-9 to TRBJ2-5; TRBD1 or TRBD2 may be the D gene (5 bases each). The CDR3 consists of 16 residues. Trimming took off 1 base at V and 1 base at J, with 13 bases between the two ends. Germline loops: CDR1 SEHNR, CDR2 FQNEAQ (reference sequence). This chain's CDR3 is CASSLVRSGAQETQYF. The CDR3 DNA reads as TGTGCCAGCAGCTTAGTTAGGTCCGGGGCCCAAGAGACCCAGTACTTC.

The chain joins TRBV29-1 to TRBJ1-1; 8 nucleotides align to TRBD1. The J segment lost 4 bases and the V segment lost 6 bases, leaving 7 bases of the junction unmatched. Germline V gene sequence: CDR1 SQVTM, CDR2 ANQGSEA. The length of the CDR3 is 13 residues. The CDR3 nucleotides read TGCAGCGTCCTAACAGGGGGAGGCACTGAAGCTTTCTTT. Translated: CSVLTGGGTEAFF.

This clonotype was recorded once. The J gene is TRBJ2-5, the V gene TRBV5-1; no firm D call. The CDR3 runs 15 residues. Trimming shortened V by 0 bases and J by 2 bases, and 11 bases separated the two germline ends. Germline lookup yields CDR1 SGHRS and CDR2 YFSETQ. DNA for the CDR3: TGCGCCAGCAGCTTGGTGGGTCAGATACAAGAGACCCAGTACTTC. This codes for CASSLVGQIQETQYF.

This clonotype was detected a few times. V is TRBV28 and J is TRBJ2-1, with D maybe TRBD1 (6 bases). The ends were cut back, 1 base at V and 0 bases at J, with 13 bases in the middle. CDR3 length equals 17 residues. Germline V gene lookup returns CDR1 MDHEN and CDR2 SYDVKM. The CDR3 spells CASSLSNRAGSYNEQFF. The CDR3 nucleotides read TGTGCCAGCAGTTTATCGAACAGGGCGGGCTCCTACAATGAGCAGTTCTTC. The entire variable domain, with the rest obtained from reference TRBV28 and TRBJ2-1, is as follows: DVKVTQSSRYLVKRTGEKVFLECVQDMDHENMFWYRQDPGLGLRLIYFSYDVKMKEKGDIPEGYSVSREKKERFSLILESASTNQTSMYLCASSLSNRAGSYNEQFFGPGTRLTVL.

The chain combines TRBV30 with TRBJ2-7; the D gene is possibly TRBD2 (5 bases). With 3 bases removed from V and 1 base from J, the gap between germline ends came to 7 bases. Per germline, CDR1 GTSNPN and CDR2 SVGIG (reference sequence). The CDR3 is 12 residues long. This CDR3 is CAWSRTSYEQYF. DNA of the CDR3: TGTGCCTGGAGCAGGACTTCCTACGAGCAGTACTTC.

The chain recombines TRBV7-2 with TRBJ2-1; TRBD2 aligns across 8 bases. Germline trimming cut 4 bases from V and 9 bases from J; bases unmatched to any gene: 8. The CDR3 extends over 14 amino acids. Per the germline V gene, CDR1 is SGHTA and CDR2 is FQGNSA. The CDR3: CASSSPGGPLEQFF. The CDR3 nucleotides read TGTGCCAGCAGCTCCCCGGGGGGGCCTCTTGAGCAGTTCTTC. Looking up the rest from reference TRBV7-2 and TRBJ2-1 gives the full variable domain: GAGVSQSPSNKVTEKGKDVELRCDPISGHTALYWYRQSLGQGLEFLIYFQGNSAPDKSGLPSDRFSAERTGGSVSTLTIQRTQQEDSAVYLCASSSPGGPLEQFFGPGTRLTVL.

The V call is TRBV5-1, the J call TRBJ2-5; TRBD1 agrees at 11 bases. CDR3 length: 14 residues. V shed 5 bases, J shed 2 bases, and the junction held 2 bases outside the gene matches. CDR1 is SGHRS and CDR2 is YFSETQ in the germline V gene. CDR3 protein: CASRGDRGQETQYF. CDR3 nucleotide sequence: TGCGCCAGCAGAGGGGACAGGGGGCAAGAGACCCAGTACTTC.

This clonotype showed up just a few times. The J gene is TRBJ2-1, the V gene TRBV2; 7 nucleotides agree with TRBD2. CDR3 length: 15 residues. Per germline, CDR1 SNHLY and CDR2 FYNNEI. The ends lost 7 bases at V and 2 bases at J; junction bases unmatched: 8. CDR3 nucleotides: TGTGCCAGCAAGGGAGGGGTTGATGCCTACAATGAGCAGTTCTTC. Its translation is CASKGGVDAYNEQFF.